These 25 T cell receptor beta chains were sequenced from one sample in a study of PD-1 blockade in classical Hodgkin lymphoma. Here immunoSEQ multiplex PCR was the method, and the copy in TCRdb shows in-frame clones only, minus some. The data contain tens of thousands of clones, around 83% of them singletons. The time point was: cycle 4 day 1 (C4D1), after more than five weeks of nivolumab. Each patient's relapse followed autologous stem cell transplantation, and brentuximab vedotin exposure varied. Negative selection with magnetic separation was used to purify CD4+ T cells from thawed PBMCs. This material consisted of CD4+ T cells from blood, taken before the fourth cycle of nivolumab. These receptors were collected from a human donor with classical Hodgkin lymphoma.

The chain has TRBV5-6 and TRBJ2-3; 8 nucleotides line up with TRBD2. The CDR3 has 18 amino acids. CDR1 SGHDT and CDR2 YYEEEE come from the germline V gene. Trimming took 3 bases from V and 2 from J; bases not matched to a gene: 14. The CDR3 nucleotides read TGTGCCAGCAGCTCGTTGACTAGCGAAGGGAAAACCACAGATACGCAGTATTTT. It yields the protein CASSSLTSEGKTTDTQYF.

The rearrangement links TRBV4-1 to TRBJ2-7; 9 nucleotides agree with TRBD2. This CDR3 spans 15 amino acids. CDR1 and CDR2 from the germline V gene are MGHRA and YSYEKL. Losses at the gene ends were 4 bases for V and 9 bases for J; bases not matched to a gene: 13. CDR3 protein: CASSRALAGRVAQYF. CDR3 nucleotides: TGCGCCAGCAGCCGGGCGCTAGCGGGACGTGTTGCGCAGTACTTC.

The chain combines TRBV6-1 with TRBJ2-1; 13 bases map to TRBD2. Germline V gene data show CDR1 as MNHNS and CDR2 as SASEGT. V shed 6 bases, J shed 7 bases, and the junction held 6 bases outside the gene matches. The CDR3 runs 15 residues. The CDR3 loop reads CASRLAGGPTNEQFF. CDR3 DNA sequence: TGTGCCAGCAGACTAGCGGGAGGGCCGACAAATGAGCAGTTCTTC.

V usage is TRBV6-1 and J usage is TRBJ1-2; the D is unclear. V lost 1 base to trimming and J lost 0 bases, with 3 bases between them. Per the germline V gene, CDR1 is MNHNS and CDR2 is SASEGT. The CDR3 length is 13 residues. The CDR3 sequence: CASSEDANYGYTF. The CDR3 DNA reads TGTGCCAGCAGTGAAGATGCTAACTATGGCTACACCTTC.

The J gene is TRBJ2-6, the V gene TRBV4-3; tentatively, D is TRBD1 or TRBD2 (5 bases each). Trimming took 0 bases from V and 4 from J, leaving 16 bases between them. Per germline, CDR1 LGHNA and CDR2 YSLEER. This CDR3 comprises 18 residues. The CDR3 loop reads CASSQDLRQGAGANVLTF. CDR3 in DNA: TGCGCCAGCAGCCAAGATCTGCGGCAGGGAGCAGGGGCCAACGTCCTGACTTTC.

This clone was observed a single time. The chain links TRBV6-5 to TRBJ1-2, with D possibly TRBD1 on 6 matching bases. V shed 0 bases and J shed 6 bases, with 14 bases lying between them. The CDR3 has 15 amino acids. The germline gives CDR1 MNHEY, CDR2 SVGAGI. CDR3 protein: CASSYSNTGSNGYTF. The CDR3 DNA reads as TGTGCCAGCAGTTACTCGAATACAGGGTCGAATGGCTACACCTTC.

The V gene is TRBV4-1, the J gene TRBJ2-7; the match to TRBD2 covers 10 bases. There are 16 residues in the CDR3. With 0 bases clipped from V and 2 bases from J, the junction kept 4 bases outside the gene matches. Germline V gene lookup returns CDR1 MGHRA and CDR2 YSYEKL. CDR3 amino acids: CASSQEAGGVPYEQYF. DNA of the CDR3: TGCGCCAGCAGCCAAGAAGCGGGAGGGGTACCCTACGAGCAGTACTTC.

The chain employs TRBV5-1 and TRBJ2-7; TRBD1 aligns across 10 bases. CDR1 and CDR2 (germline): SGHRS, YFSETQ. V shed 4 bases, J shed 4 bases, and the junction held 5 bases outside the gene matches. The CDR3 loop spans 14 amino acids. In nucleotides, the CDR3 is TGCGCCAGCAGCCCGGGGGGACAGGGGTACGAGCAGTACTTC. Amino acid sequence: CASSPGGQGYEQYF.

The V and J genes are TRBV19 and TRBJ1-2; 9 nucleotides match TRBD1. The CDR3 totals 15 residues. The junction had 11 bases not matched to a gene; V was cut back by 5 bases and J by 7 bases. Germline V gene sequence: CDR1 LNHDA, CDR2 SQIVND (reference sequence). CDR3 in DNA: TGTGCCAGTAGTCCCGAGGGGACAGGGTGGAGTGGCTACACCTTC. It codes for CASSPEGTGWSGYTF.

This clone was detected only once. V usage is TRBV19 and J usage is TRBJ1-2, with 7 bases matching TRBD1. CDR3 size: 14 residues. Germline-derived CDR1 and CDR2 are LNHDA and SQIVND (reference sequence). V dropped 7 bases and J dropped 0; count of bases not matched to a gene: 5. The CDR3 bases are TGTGCCAGTAACCTGGGACAGTCTAACTATGGCTACACCTTC. Translation: CASNLGQSNYGYTF. The full variable domain, with the rest looked up from reference TRBV19 and TRBJ1-2, is DGGITQSPKYLFRKEGQNVTLSCEQNLNHDAMYWYRQDPGQGLRLIYYSQIVNDFQKGDIAEGYSVSREKKESFPLTVTSAQKNPTAFYLCASNLGQSNYGYTFGSGTRLTVV.

The chain is built from TRBV7-2 and TRBJ1-2, with D tentatively TRBD1 (5 bases). The CDR3 spans 12 residues. CDR1 is SGHTA, CDR2 FQGNSA, per germline. Trimming pared 5 bases from V and 4 bases from J, leaving 8 bases between. The CDR3 protein is CASSPTVYGYTF. In DNA form, the CDR3 reads TGTGCCAGCAGCCCGACAGTCTATGGCTACACCTTC.

In this sample, this clone turned up a few times. The gene calls are TRBV30 and TRBJ2-2; perhaps TRBD2 as D (6 bases). The germline gives CDR1 GTSNPN, CDR2 SVGIG (reference sequence). Deletions cut 0 bases from V and 3 bases from J, with 17 bases between. The CDR3 has 17 amino acids. The CDR3 region is CAWSVRGAYGYTGELFF. The CDR3 DNA reads as TGTGCCTGGAGTGTACGCGGGGCCTACGGGTACACCGGGGAGCTGTTTTTT.

The rearrangement joins TRBV5-5 to TRBJ2-3; 8 bases fit TRBD2. The junction had 9 bases not matched to a gene; V was cut back by 5 bases and J by 4 bases. This CDR3 region has 15 residues. Germline V gene lookup returns CDR1 SGHKS and CDR2 YYEKEE (reference sequence). CDR3 in DNA: TGTGCCAGCAGAAAAAGCGGGAGTGGGGCAGATACGCAGTATTTT. Its translation is CASRKSGSGADTQYF.

The rearrangement links TRBV28 to TRBJ1-4; D is ambiguous. Germline V gene data show CDR1 as MDHEN and CDR2 as SYDVKM. This CDR3 contains 15 residues. V lost 5 bases and J 7 bases, leaving 17 bases between the germline ends. CDR3 amino acids: CASSPNPALLEKLFF. The CDR3 nucleotides read TGTGCCAGCAGTCCAAACCCTGCGCTCCTTGAAAAACTGTTTTTT.

The rearrangement links TRBV18 to TRBJ2-7; D gene ambiguous. The CDR3 covers 13 residues. Per the germline V gene, CDR1 is KGHSH and CDR2 is LQKENI. V was cut by 2 bases and J by 0 bases, with 5 bases left in between. The CDR3 here is CASSPEPSYEQYF. In DNA form, the CDR3 reads TGTGCCAGCTCACCAGAGCCCTCCTACGAGCAGTACTTC.

The chain is built from TRBV2 and TRBJ2-5; D uncertain. The germline V and J ends were trimmed by 0 bases and 4 bases, with 3 bases remaining between them. The CDR3 covers 12 residues. Per germline, CDR1 SNHLY and CDR2 FYNNEI. CDR3 loop: CASSEARETQYF. The CDR3 nucleotides are TGTGCCAGCAGTGAAGCGCGAGAGACCCAGTACTTC. The whole variable domain, remainder taken from reference TRBV2 and TRBJ2-5, is EPEVTQTPSHQVTQMGQEVILRCVPISNHLYFYWYRQILGQKVEFLVSFYNNEISEKSEIFDDQFSVERPDGSNFTLKIRSTKLEDSAMYFCASSEARETQYFGPGTRLLVL.

This sequence joins TRBV5-6 and TRBJ2-5, with 8 bases identical to TRBD2. CDR3 length: 15 amino acids. Germline lookup yields CDR1 SGHDT and CDR2 YYEEEE. The V segment lost 3 bases and the J segment 3 bases; nucleotides outside the gene matches: 7. The CDR3 nucleotides read TGTGCCAGCAGCTCCCCCGGGAGGGTTGAAGAGACCCAGTACTTC. Residues: CASSSPGRVEETQYF.

The chain uses TRBV2 and TRBJ2-3, with 8 bases that match TRBD2. CDR3 length: 13 residues. The germline V gene has CDR1 SNHLY and CDR2 FYNNEI. V was clipped by 7 bases and J by 6 bases; unmatched bases: 6. This CDR3 is CASKREGRDTQYF. CDR3 sequence (DNA): TGTGCCAGCAAACGGGAGGGCCGGGATACGCAGTATTTT. Full variable domain (outside the CDR3, taken from reference TRBV2 and TRBJ2-3): EPEVTQTPSHQVTQMGQEVILRCVPISNHLYFYWYRQILGQKVEFLVSFYNNEISEKSEIFDDQFSVERPDGSNFTLKIRSTKLEDSAMYFCASKREGRDTQYFGPGTRLTVL.

The sample holds a few counts of this clone. The rearrangement links TRBV19 to TRBJ1-5, with a possible D match to TRBD1 (5 bases). The CDR3 has 15 residues. Deletions cut 5 bases from V and 5 bases from J, with 16 bases between. From germline, CDR1 is LNHDA and CDR2 SQIVND (reference sequence). DNA of the CDR3: TGTGCCAGTAGTCCTAATAGGGACCGCGATCAGCCCCAGCATTTT. It yields the protein CASSPNRDRDQPQHF.

This clone was seen once. J is TRBJ2-5 and V is TRBV6-1; no reliable D call. Germline CDR1 is MNHNS and CDR2 is SASEGT. The CDR3 totals 10 residues. V was trimmed by 5 bases and J by 5 bases, leaving 3 bases between them. The DNA of the CDR3 is TGTGCCAGCAGTCGGGAGACCCAGTACTTC. Protein sequence: CASSRETQYF.

The chain combines TRBV9 with TRBJ2-7; 7 bases are a match to TRBD2. Germline V lookup: CDR1 SGDLS, CDR2 YYNGEE. The CDR3 is 13 amino acids. Trimming removed 7 bases from V and 6 bases from J; junction bases left unmatched: 10. The CDR3 DNA sequence: TGTGCCAGCTCAAAAGGGACTAACCTCGAGCAGTACTTC. Translation: CASSKGTNLEQYF.

The rearrangement joins TRBV4-1 to TRBJ1-3, with D unclear. The CDR3 contains 18 residues. V was cut by 4 bases and J by 0 bases, with 19 bases left in between. The germline V gene has CDR1 MGHRA and CDR2 YSYEKL. The CDR3 DNA is TGCGCCAGCAGCCCCGCCCTGATACCCCCTCTCTCTGGAAACACCATATATTTT. It encodes CASSPALIPPLSGNTIYF.

This clone was seen only once. The gene calls are TRBV5-1 and TRBJ1-4, with no clear D. This CDR3 has 14 residues. Germline CDR1 is SGHRS and CDR2 is YFSETQ. Trimming stripped 5 bases from V and 4 bases from J, with 12 bases between. The CDR3 sequence: CASRNIQLNEKLFF. Here the CDR3 DNA reads TGCGCCAGCAGGAATATACAGCTTAATGAAAAACTGTTTTTT.

The V call is TRBV18, the J call TRBJ2-7, with 7 positions matching TRBD2. Trimming removed 2 bases from V and 4 bases from J; junction bases left unmatched: 5. Germline assignment: CDR1 KGHSH and CDR2 LQKENI. This CDR3 has 14 residues. The CDR3 spells CASSPGGSRYEQYF. Here the CDR3 DNA reads TGTGCCAGCTCACCAGGCGGGAGTAGGTACGAGCAGTACTTC. Supplemented by reference TRBV18 and TRBJ2-7, the full variable domain reads NAGVMQNPRHLVRRRGQEARLRCSPMKGHSHVYWYRQLPEEGLKFMVYLQKENIIDESGMPKERFSAEFPKEGPSILRIQQVVRGDSAAYFCASSPGGSRYEQYFGPGTRLTVT.

The chain carries TRBV10-3 and TRBJ2-7; 8 bases fit TRBD2. CDR3 length: 17 residues. CDR1 is ENHRY, CDR2 SYGVKD, per germline. Trimming cost V 7 bases and J 2 bases; bases outside gene matches: 16. DNA of the CDR3: TGTGCCATCACCTCGGGTACTAGCGGATCTGCCACCTACGAGCAGTACTTC. Translated, it gives CAITSGTSGSATYEQYF.